This T cell receptor beta chain was sequenced during a study of CD8+ T cells in alopecia areata. Across the study: Treatment of the treated patients consisted of oral tofacitinib, 5 to 10 mg twice daily. The duration of tofacitinib was 6 to 18 months, with 6 months off drug afterward.

Turning to this clone: No antigen is known for it.

Trimming removed 3 bases from V and 1 base from J, with 10 bases in between. The CDR3 contains 13 residues. Germline V gene lookup returns CDR1 GTSNPN and CDR2 SVGIG (reference sequence). Notes on the study in general: Elevated clonality characterized lesional scalp relative to normal scalp, particularly in alopecia totalis/universalis.

Extracted from the samples, RNA was reverse transcribed into cDNA to serve as the sequencing template. The protocol was immunoSEQ multiplex PCR, while the TCRdb copy is restricted to in-frame clones and leaves out a portion. Found here are roughly 250,000 clones, roughly two thirds of them singletons; the top ten hold more than 0.95%. Cell sorting was applied to PBMCs, and CD4+ and CD8+ T cells were collected. The origin of this receptor is a human donor with alopecia areata. V gene TRBV30 combines with J gene TRBJ2-7, with D maybe TRBD1 (5 bases). This material consisted of CD4+ T cells sorted from blood, taken at week 0. CDR3 sequence reads: CAWSEDTSYEQYF. CDR3 nucleotides: TGTGCCTGGAGCGAGGACACTTCCTACGAGCAGTACTTC.